This TCR beta chain was sequenced during a study of blood T cells in healthy people across ages. Broader study findings: Percentage of naive T cells showed a strong correlation with TCR beta diversity. The authors considered diversity estimates from one million T cells to be underestimates. Across the age range, TCR beta diversity per million T cells fell in a roughly linear way.

A sample-barcoded 5' primer and a J-beta primer mix were used in a second PCR of about 7 to 12 cycles. Every cDNA molecule carried a tag from a template-switch adaptor bearing 12 random nucleotides. From the 5' RACE reads, TCRdb called clonotypes with MiXCR, one entry per CDR3 protein. The table lists some 900,000 distinct CDR3 sequences, 40% to 60% of them singletons. A few counts support this clonotype. Its antigen is not known. The CDR3 runs 15 residues. Per the germline V gene, CDR1 is WSHSY and CDR2 is SAAADI. This TCR was recovered from a young man in good health. Sequenced: blood. This chain connects TRBV10-2 to TRBJ2-4; possible D gene TRBD2, 5 bases. The J call may be faulty, since TRBJ2-7 better matches the DNA end. CDR3 in amino acids: CASSDTGSPRNEQYF. The CDR3 DNA reads as TGCGCCAGCAGTGATACGGGGTCCCCCCGCAACGAGCAGTACTTC.